This T cell receptor (beta chain) is drawn from a study of blood T cell repertoires in COVID-19. Across the whole study: The samples span acute and convalescent COVID-19 from the United States, Italy and Spain.

This CDR3 has 13 amino acids. The V gene's germline CDR1 is MDHEN and CDR2 SYDVKM. V lost 4 bases and J 4 bases, leaving 11 bases between the germline ends. In the authors' workflow: Amplifying reference gene primers gave estimates of nucleated cell counts. Clones were read by immunoSEQ multiplex PCR, and TCRdb kept only the in-frame ones, dropping some. The D gene and trimming were derived from the DNA, and the V and J assignments and clone size from that table. The sample carries some 340,000 clones, less than 85% recorded once. The material sequenced was peripheral blood. The source is a woman aged 18 to 35 with acute or convalescent COVID-19. This rearrangement joins TRBV28 to TRBJ2-7, with D perhaps TRBD2 (6 bases). CDR3 sequence reads: CASSWMGLYEQYF. In DNA, the CDR3 is TGTGCCAGCAGTTGGATGGGACTTTACGAGCAGTACTTC.